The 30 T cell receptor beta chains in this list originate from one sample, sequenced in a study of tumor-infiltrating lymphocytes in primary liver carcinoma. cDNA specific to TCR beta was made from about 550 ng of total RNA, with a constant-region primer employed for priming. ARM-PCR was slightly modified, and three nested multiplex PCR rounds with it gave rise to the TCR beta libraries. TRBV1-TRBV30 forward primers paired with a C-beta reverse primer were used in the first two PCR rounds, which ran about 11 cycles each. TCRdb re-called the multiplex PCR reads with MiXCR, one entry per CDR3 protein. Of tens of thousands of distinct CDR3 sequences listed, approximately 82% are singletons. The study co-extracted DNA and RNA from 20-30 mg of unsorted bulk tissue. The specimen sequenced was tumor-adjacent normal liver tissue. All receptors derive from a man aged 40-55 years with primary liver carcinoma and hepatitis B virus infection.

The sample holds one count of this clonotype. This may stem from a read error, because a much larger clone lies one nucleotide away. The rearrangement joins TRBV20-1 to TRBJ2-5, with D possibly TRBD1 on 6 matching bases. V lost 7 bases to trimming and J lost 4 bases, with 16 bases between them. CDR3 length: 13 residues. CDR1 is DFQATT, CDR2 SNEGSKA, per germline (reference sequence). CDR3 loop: CSGWGPEGETQYF. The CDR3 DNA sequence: TGCAGTGGTTGGGGGCCTGAGGGAGAGACCCAGTACTTC.

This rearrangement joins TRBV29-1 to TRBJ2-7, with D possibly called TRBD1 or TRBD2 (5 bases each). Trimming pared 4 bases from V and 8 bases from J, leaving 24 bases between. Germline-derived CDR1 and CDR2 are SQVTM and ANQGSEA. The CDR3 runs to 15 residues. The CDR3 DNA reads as TGCAGCGTTGCGAGTGGATGGGGGATGCCCAACAAGCAGTACTTC. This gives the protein CSVASGWGMPNKQYF.

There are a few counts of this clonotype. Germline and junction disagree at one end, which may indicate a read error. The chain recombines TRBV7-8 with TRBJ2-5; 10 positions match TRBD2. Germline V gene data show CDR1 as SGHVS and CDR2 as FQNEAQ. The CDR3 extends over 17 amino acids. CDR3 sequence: CAISLALLAGWRETQYF. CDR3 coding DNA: TGTGCCATCAGCTTAGCGCTACTAGCGGGGTGGCGGGAGACCCAGTACTTC.

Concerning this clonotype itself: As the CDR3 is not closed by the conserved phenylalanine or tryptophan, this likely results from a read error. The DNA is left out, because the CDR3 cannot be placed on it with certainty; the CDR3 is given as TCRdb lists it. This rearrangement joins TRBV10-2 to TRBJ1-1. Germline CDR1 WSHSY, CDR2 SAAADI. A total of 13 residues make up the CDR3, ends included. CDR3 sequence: CASSEVQNIEVFL.

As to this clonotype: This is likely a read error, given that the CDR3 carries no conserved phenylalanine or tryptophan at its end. This chain's CDR3 is CASSSLAGGSNEQFV. CDR3 bases: TGCGCCAGCAGCTCTCTAGCGGGAGGATCCAATGAGCAGTTCGTC. The V call is TRBV5-1, the J call TRBJ2-1; 11 bases agree with TRBD2. The germline gives CDR1 SGHRS, CDR2 YFSETQ. The CDR3 length is 15 residues. The V gene end was trimmed by 3 bases and the J gene end by 6 bases; junction bases not matched to a gene: 5.

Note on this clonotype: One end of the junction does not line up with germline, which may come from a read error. CDR3 in DNA: TGTGCCATCAGCTCGGGACAGGGGGCGCTTCAGCCGCAGCATTTC. Its protein product is CAISSGQGALQPQHF. The chain links TRBV7-8 to TRBJ1-5; 12 positions match TRBD1. The germline CDR1 and CDR2 sequences are SGHVS and FQNEAQ. The CDR3 loop spans 15 amino acids.

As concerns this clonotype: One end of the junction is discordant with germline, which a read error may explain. The CDR3 region is CTSSPDSGSHETQYF. In nucleotides, the CDR3 is TGCACCAGCAGTCCGGATAGCGGGAGTCATGAGACCCAGTACTTC. The chain combines TRBV5-1 with TRBJ2-5; 9 bases are a match to TRBD2. Germline-derived CDR1 and CDR2 are SGHRS and YFSETQ. CDR3 length equals 15 residues.

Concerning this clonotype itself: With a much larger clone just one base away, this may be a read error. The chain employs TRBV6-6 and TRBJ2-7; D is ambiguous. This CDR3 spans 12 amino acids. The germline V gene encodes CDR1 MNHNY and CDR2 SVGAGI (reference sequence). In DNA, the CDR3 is TGTGCCACCAGTTTTGGGCCCTACGAGCAGTACTTC. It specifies CATSFGPYEQYF.

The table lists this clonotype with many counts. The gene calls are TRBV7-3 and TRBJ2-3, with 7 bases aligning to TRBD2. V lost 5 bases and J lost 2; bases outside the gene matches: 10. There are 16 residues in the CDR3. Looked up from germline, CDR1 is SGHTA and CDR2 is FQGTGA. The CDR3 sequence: CASSPLASGVTDTQYF. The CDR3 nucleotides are TGTGCCAGCAGCCCGCTGGCTAGCGGAGTCACAGATACGCAGTATTTT.

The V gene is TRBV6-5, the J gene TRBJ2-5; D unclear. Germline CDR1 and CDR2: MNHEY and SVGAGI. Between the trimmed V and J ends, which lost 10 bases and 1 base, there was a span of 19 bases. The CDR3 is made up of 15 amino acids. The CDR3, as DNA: TGTGCCAAACACGCGAGACGTCCGCCCCAAGAGACCCAGTACTTC. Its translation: CAKHARRPPQETQYF.

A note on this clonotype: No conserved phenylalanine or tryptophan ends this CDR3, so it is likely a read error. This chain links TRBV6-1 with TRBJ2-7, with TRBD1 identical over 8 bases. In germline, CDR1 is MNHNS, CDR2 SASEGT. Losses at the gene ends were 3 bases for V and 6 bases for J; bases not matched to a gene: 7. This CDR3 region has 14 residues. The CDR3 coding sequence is TGTGCCAGCAGTGATGCAGGGGGCCATAGCGAGCAGTACTTA. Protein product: CASSDAGGHSEQYL.

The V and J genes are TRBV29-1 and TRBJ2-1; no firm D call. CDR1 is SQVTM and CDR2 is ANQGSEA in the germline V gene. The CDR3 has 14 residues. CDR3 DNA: TGCGACATTGTACCGAGCTTCGGCTACAATGAGCAGTTCTTC. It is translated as CDIVPSFGYNEQFF.

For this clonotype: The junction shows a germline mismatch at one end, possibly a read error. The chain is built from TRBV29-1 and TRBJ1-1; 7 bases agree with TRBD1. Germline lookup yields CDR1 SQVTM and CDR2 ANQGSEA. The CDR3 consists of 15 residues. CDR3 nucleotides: TGCAGCGTTGAAGGAGGGGACAGAGTGAACACAGAAGCCTTCTTT. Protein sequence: CSVEGGDRVNTEAFF.

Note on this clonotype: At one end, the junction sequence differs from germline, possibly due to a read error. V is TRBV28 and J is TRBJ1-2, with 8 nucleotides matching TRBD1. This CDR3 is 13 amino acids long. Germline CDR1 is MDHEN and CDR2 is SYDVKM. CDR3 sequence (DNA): TGCGCCAGCAGCCGACAGGGGATAGAGGGCTACACCTTC. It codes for CASSRQGIEGYTF.

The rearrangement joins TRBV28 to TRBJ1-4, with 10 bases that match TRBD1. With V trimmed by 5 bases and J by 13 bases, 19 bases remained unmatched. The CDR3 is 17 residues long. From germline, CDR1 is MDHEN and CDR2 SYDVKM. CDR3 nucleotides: TGTGCCAGCAGTCACCGGGACAGGGGTCCTGCTATCGTAAGACTGTTTTTT. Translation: CASSHRDRGPAIVRLFF.

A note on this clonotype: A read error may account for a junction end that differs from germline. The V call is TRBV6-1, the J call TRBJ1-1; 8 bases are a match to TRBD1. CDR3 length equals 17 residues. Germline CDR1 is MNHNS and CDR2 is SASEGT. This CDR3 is CASSEGGGQGANIEAFF. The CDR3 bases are TGTGCTAGCAGTGAAGGTGGAGGGCAGGGGGCTAACATTGAGGCTTTCTTT.

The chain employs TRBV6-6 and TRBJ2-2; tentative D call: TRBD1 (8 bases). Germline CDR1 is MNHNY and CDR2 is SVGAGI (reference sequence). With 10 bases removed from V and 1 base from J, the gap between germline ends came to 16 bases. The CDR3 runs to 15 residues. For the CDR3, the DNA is TGTGCCAACACTACAGGGGGGGTGAACACCGGGGAGCTGTTTTTT. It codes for CANTTGGVNTGELFF.

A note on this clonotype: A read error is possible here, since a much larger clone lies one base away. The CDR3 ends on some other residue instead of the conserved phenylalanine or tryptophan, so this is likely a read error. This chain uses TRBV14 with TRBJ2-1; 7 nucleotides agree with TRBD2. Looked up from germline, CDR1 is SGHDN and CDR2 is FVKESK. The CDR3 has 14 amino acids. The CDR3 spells CAGSPQGGADEQFI. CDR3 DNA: TGTGCCGGCAGCCCTCAGGGAGGGGCGGATGAGCAGTTCATC.

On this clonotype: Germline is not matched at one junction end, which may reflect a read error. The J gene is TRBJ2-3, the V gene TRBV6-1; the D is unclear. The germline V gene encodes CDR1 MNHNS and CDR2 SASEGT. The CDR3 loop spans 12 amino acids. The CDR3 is CASNPSADTQYF. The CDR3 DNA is TGTGCCAGCAACCCCAGCGCAGATACGCAATATTTT.

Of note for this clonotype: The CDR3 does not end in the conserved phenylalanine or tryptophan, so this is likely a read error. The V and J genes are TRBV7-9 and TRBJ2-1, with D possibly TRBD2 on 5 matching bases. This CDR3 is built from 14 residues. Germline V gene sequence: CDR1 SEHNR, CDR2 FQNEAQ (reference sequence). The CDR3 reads CASSGPGSANDQFS. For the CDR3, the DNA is TGTGCCAGCAGCGGACCTGGTAGCGCGAATGACCAGTTCTCC.

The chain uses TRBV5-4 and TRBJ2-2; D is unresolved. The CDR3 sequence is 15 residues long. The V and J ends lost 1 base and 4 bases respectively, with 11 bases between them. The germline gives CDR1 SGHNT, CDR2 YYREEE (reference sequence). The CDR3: CASSLSGEPTGELFF. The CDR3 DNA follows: TGTGCCAGCAGCTTGTCAGGAGAGCCCACCGGGGAGCTGTTTTTT.

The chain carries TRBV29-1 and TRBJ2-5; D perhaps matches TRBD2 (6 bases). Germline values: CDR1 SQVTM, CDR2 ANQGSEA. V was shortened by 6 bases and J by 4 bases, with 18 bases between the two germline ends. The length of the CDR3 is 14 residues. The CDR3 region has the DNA TGCAGCGTCGTGGACGGGCGGGGACGAGAGACCCAGTACTTC. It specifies CSVVDGRGRETQYF.

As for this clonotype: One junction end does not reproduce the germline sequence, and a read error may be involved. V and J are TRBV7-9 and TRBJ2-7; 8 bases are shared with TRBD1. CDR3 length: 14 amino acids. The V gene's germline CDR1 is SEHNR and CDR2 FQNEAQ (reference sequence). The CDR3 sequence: CASSTGQGSDEQCF. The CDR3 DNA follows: TGTGCCAGCAGCACCGGACAGGGTTCGGACGAGCAGTGCTTC. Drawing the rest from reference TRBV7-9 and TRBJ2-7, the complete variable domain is DTGVSQNPRHKITKRGQNVTFRCDPISEHNRLYWYRQTLGQGPEFLTYFQNEAQLEKSRLLSDRFSAERPKGSFSTLEIQRTEQGDSAMYLCASSTGQGSDEQCFGPGTRLTVT.

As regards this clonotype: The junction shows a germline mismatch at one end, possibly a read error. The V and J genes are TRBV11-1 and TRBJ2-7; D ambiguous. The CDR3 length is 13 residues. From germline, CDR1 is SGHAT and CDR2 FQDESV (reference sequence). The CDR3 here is CTSSGKRSYEQYF. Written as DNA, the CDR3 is TGTACCAGCAGTGGGAAGAGATCCTACGAGCAGTACTTC.

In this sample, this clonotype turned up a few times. The CDR3 spells CASTLSWGRPGDEQFF. In nucleotides, the CDR3 is TGTGCCAGCACACTCAGTTGGGGGAGGCCCGGGGATGAGCAGTTCTTC. The chain uses TRBV6-1 and TRBJ2-1; tentatively, D is TRBD2 (6 bases). The CDR3 length is 16 residues. CDR1 and CDR2 from the germline V gene are MNHNS and SASEGT. With 7 bases removed from V and 8 bases from J, the gap between germline ends came to 24 bases.

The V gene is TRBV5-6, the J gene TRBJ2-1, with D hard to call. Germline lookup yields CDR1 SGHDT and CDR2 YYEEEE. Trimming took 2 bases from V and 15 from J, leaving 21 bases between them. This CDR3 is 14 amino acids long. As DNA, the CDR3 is TGTGCCAGCAGCTTCATTTCACAATACAATGAGTGGTTCTTC. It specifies CASSFISQYNEWFF.

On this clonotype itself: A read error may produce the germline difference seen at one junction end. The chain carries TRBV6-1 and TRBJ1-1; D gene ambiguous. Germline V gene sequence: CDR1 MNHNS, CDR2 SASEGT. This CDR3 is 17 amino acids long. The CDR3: CASSEGEGQEANTEAFF. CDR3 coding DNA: TGTGCCAGCAGTGAAGGTGAAGGGCAGGAAGCTAACACCGAAGCTTTCTTT.

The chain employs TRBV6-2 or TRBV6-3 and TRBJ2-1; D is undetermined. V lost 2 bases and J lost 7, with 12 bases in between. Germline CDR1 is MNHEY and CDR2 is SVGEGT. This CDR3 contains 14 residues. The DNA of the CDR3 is TGTGCCAGCAGTTACCTGATAGTTGGAAATGAGCAGTTCTTC. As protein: CASSYLIVGNEQFF.

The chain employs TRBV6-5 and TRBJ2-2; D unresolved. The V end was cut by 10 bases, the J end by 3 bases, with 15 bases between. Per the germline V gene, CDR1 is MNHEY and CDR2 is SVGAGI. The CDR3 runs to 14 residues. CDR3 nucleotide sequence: TGTGCCACTAGTTACATGGCGGACACCGGGGAGCTGTTTTTT. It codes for CATSYMADTGELFF.

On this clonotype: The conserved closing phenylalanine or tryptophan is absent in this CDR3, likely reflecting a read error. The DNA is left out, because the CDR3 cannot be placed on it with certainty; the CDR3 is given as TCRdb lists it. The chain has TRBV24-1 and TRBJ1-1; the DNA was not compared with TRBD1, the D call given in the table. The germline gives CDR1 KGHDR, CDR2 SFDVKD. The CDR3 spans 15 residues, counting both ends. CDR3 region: CATSGVGAENTEALV.